In its sample, the clone carrying this T cell receptor beta chain was seen a few times. The antigen is not known. Profiled with immunoSEQ multiplex PCR; TCRdb holds only in-frame clones, not every one. The table shows 350,000 to 550,000 clones, with 89% occurring only once. Germline CDR1 is SNHLY and CDR2 is FYNNEI. The CDR3 extends over 13 amino acids. Trimming left V 3 bases short and J 0 bases short, with 6 bases between. This record comes from a study of Ad26.COV2.S vaccination and SARS-CoV-2 variants. Study-level results: For non-spike TCRs, breadth in vaccine recipients resembled that in placebo recipients. Substantial post-vaccination breadth of spike-specific CD8+ and CD4+ T cell responses was reported.

Treatment reported: some 19 received Ad26.COV2.S at low or high dose, single or two shots; 5 received placebo; per-sample allocation not given. It was on day 63 after the first vaccine or placebo injection that samples were taken. The individual, an adult aged 18-55 years, was a donor in Boston. The chain recombines TRBV2 with TRBJ2-7; D is undetermined. This TCR derives from a person aged 18 to 65 who received the Ad26.COV2.S COVID-19 vaccine or a placebo. Material: peripheral blood, obtained in a trial of Ad26.COV2.S vaccine versus placebo. The DNA for the CDR3 is TGTGCCAGCAGTGACGAAATCTCCTACGAGCAGTACGTC. Translated, it gives CASSDEISYEQYV.